A selection of T cell receptor beta chains follows, all from one sample in a study of blood T cell repertoires in COVID-19. Clones were read by immunoSEQ multiplex PCR, and TCRdb kept only the in-frame ones, dropping some. The sample contains around 250,000 clones, 91% of which appear only once. The sequenced material came from PBMCs or T cells enriched from blood (not recorded which). The source is a human donor in a cohort exposed to, infected with or recovered from COVID-19 (not recorded which). The donor label of this sample is uncertain. Each CDR3 is given with its conserved first and last residue. A D gene is named only where the DNA matches it firmly.

V: TRBV5-4
J: TRBJ1-1
D: NA
DNA: TGTGCCAGCAGCTTCGGGGGTGGGTTGTACACTGAAGCTTTCTTT
CDR3: CASSFGGGLYTEAFF

V: TRBV19
J: TRBJ2-4
D: NA
DNA: TGTGCCAGTAGTATAGAGTATAGGGGCCTGGGGGGCAAAAACATTCAGTACTTC
CDR3: CASSIEYRGLGGKNIQYF

V: TRBV20-1
J: TRBJ1-5
D: NA
DNA: TGCAGTGCTAGTGGGCAGAACAATCAGCCCCAGCATTTT
CDR3: CSASGQNNQPQHF

V: TRBV5-4
J: TRBJ2-7
D: TRBD2
DNA: TGTGCCAGCAGCTTGGCCGGCGGGGGCTCCTACGAGCAGTACTTC
CDR3: CASSLAGGGSYEQYF

V: TRBV6-1
J: TRBJ1-4
D: TRBD1
DNA: TGTGCCAGCAGTGATAACAGGGGCGAAAAACTGTTTTTT
CDR3: CASSDNRGEKLFF

V: TRBV4-1
J: TRBJ2-5
D: TRBD2
DNA: TGCGCCAGCAGCCAAGAAGGAACACCGGGACTAGCGGGGGGGCAGGAGACCCAGTACTTC
CDR3: CASSQEGTPGLAGGQETQYF

V: TRBV6-5
J: TRBJ2-7
D: TRBD2
DNA: TGTGCCAGCAGAACTCTAGCGGGGGGATCCTACGAGCAGTACTTC
CDR3: CASRTLAGGSYEQYF

V: TRBV19
J: TRBJ2-2
D: NA
DNA: TGTGCCAGTAGTGCCTTCGGGAGTGCCGGGGAGCTGTTTTTT
CDR3: CASSAFGSAGELFF

V: TRBV6-6
J: TRBJ1-5
D: NA
DNA: TGTGCCAGCAGTACAGGAATCATTAGCAATCAGCCCCAGCATTTT
CDR3: CASSTGIISNQPQHF

V: TRBV7-9
J: TRBJ1-1
D: TRBD1
DNA: TGTGCCAGCAGCTTATCCCTCCGTCAGGGGGCACGAGCTTTCTTT
CDR3: CASSLSLRQGARAFF

V: TRBV9
J: TRBJ2-7
D: TRBD2
DNA: TGTGCCAGCAGCGTAGGCTTGGCTGAGGCGGGGGGTATTTCCTACGAGCAGTACTTC
CDR3: CASSVGLAEAGGISYEQYF

V: TRBV29-1
J: TRBJ1-1
D: NA
DNA: TGCAGCGTTGAAGATCGCGGGGTTGAAGCTTTCTTT
CDR3: CSVEDRGVEAFF

V: TRBV5-1
J: TRBJ1-5
D: NA
DNA: TGCGCCGGAAAGGGGGGGCATAGCAATCAGCCCCAGCATTTT
CDR3: CAGKGGHSNQPQHF

V: TRBV10-1
J: TRBJ1-1
D: NA
DNA: TGCGCCAGCAGTGAGCTGAGTGAAGCTTTCTTT
CDR3: CASSELSEAFF

V: TRBV30
J: TRBJ1-2
D: NA
DNA: TGTGCCTGGAGTGTTCCGGTGGAGGGGTCCGACGGCTACACCTTC
CDR3: CAWSVPVEGSDGYTF

V: TRBV30
J: TRBJ1-1
D: TRBD1
DNA: TGTGCCTGTACAGGGGTGGGGGACAGTTGGAACACTGAAGCTTTCTTT
CDR3: CACTGVGDSWNTEAFF

V: TRBV10-3
J: TRBJ1-3
D: NA
DNA: TGTGCCATCAGTGAGTCCTGGGACACCTTTCTCTCTGGAAACACCATATATTTT
CDR3: CAISESWDTFLSGNTIYF